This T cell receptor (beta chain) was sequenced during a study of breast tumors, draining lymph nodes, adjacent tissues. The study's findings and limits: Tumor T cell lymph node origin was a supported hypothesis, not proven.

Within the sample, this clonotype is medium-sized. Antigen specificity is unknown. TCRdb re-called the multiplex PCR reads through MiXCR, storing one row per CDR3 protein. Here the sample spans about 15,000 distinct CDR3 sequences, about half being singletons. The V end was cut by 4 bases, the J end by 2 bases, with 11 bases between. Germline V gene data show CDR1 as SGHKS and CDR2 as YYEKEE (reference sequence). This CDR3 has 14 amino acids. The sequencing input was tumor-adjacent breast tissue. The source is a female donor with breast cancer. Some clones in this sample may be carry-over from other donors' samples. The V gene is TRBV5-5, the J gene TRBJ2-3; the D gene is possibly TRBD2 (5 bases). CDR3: CASSLSEYTDTQYF. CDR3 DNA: TGTGCCAGCAGCCTTAGCGAATACACAGATACGCAGTATTTT.